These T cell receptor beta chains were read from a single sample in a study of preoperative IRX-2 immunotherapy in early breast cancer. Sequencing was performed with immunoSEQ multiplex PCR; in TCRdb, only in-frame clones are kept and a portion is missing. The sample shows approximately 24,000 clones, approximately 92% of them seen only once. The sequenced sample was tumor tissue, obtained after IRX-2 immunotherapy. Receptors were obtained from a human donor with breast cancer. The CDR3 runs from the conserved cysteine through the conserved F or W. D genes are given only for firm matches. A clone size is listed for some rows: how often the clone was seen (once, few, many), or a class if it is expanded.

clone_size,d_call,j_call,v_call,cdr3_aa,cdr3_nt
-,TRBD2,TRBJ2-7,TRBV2,CASGGDPEWNEQYF,TGTGCCAGCGGGGGGGACCCTGAATGGAACGAGCAGTACTTC
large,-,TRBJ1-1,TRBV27,CASSSGAIEAFF,TGTGCCAGCAGTTCCGGAGCGATTGAAGCTTTCTTT
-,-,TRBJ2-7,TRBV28,CASSLPVGTWSSYEQYF,TGTGCCAGCAGTTTGCCAGTCGGGACATGGAGCAGCTACGAGCAGTACTTC
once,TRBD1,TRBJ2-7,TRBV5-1,CASSLMGQGPFYEQYF,TGCGCCAGCAGCCTTATGGGACAGGGCCCGTTCTACGAGCAGTACTTC
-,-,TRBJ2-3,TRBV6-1,CASNLNPTDTQYF,TGTGCCAGCAACTTGAACCCCACAGATACGCAGTATTTT
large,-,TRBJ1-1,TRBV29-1,CSAGGGLVSEAFF,TGCAGCGCCGGCGGGGGGCTGGTCTCTGAAGCTTTCTTT
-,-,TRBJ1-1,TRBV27,CASSLTLGTEAFF,TGTGCCAGCAGTTTGACCCTCGGGACTGAAGCTTTCTTT
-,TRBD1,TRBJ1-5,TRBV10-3,CAISAGQGGNQPQHF,TGTGCCATCAGTGCAGGACAGGGGGGAAATCAGCCCCAGCATTTT
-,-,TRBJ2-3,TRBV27,CASSLGGTSTDTQYF,TGTGCCAGCAGTTTAGGCGGAACTAGCACAGATACGCAGTATTTT
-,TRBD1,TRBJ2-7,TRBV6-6,CASSYRTGQSTYEQYF,TGTGCCAGCAGTTACCGCACGGGACAGAGCACCTACGAGCAGTACTTC
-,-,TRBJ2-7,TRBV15,CATSRPGQTYEQYF,TGTGCCACCAGCAGACCGGGACAAACCTACGAGCAGTACTTC
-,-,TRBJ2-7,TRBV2,CASSRDVDYEQYF,TGTGCCAGCAGCCGGGACGTAGACTACGAGCAGTACTTC